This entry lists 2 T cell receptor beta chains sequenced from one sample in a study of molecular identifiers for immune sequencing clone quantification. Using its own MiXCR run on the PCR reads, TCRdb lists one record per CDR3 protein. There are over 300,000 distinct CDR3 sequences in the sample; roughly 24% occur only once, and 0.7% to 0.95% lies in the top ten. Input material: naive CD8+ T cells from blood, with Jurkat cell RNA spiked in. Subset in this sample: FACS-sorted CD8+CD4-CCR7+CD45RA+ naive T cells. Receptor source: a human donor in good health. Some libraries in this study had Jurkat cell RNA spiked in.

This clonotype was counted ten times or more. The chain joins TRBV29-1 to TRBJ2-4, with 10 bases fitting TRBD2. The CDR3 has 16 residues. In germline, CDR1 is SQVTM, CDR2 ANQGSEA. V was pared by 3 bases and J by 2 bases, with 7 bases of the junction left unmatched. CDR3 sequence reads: CSVEGLATESKNIQYF. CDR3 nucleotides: TGCAGCGTTGAGGGACTAGCGACCGAATCCAAAAACATTCAGTACTTC.

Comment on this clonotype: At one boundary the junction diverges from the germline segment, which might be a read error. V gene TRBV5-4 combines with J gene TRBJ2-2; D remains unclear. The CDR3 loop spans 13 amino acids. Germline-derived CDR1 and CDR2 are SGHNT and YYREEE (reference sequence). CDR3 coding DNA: TGTGCCGGCAGCTTGTCCGGGTCCGGGGAGCTGTTTTTT. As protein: CAGSLSGSGELFF.